This paragraph covers one T cell receptor beta chain sequence. The germline gives CDR1 DFQATT, CDR2 SNEGSKA (reference sequence). J was trimmed by 4 bases and V by 2 bases; bases with no gene match: 7. This CDR3 has 14 residues. This record belongs to a study of T-cell memory formation after mild COVID-19. Study background: TCR clusters were mostly confined to one donor each.

TCRdb redid the calling of the 5' RACE reads with MiXCR, one entry per CDR3 protein. The sample shows under 550,000 distinct CDR3 sequences, 18% of them seen only once. This sequence joins TRBV20-1 and TRBJ1-1, with 7 positions matching TRBD1. This clonotype originated in an adult woman who had mild COVID-19 (a few samples of this study predate the infection). Cell type and time point are not known. The sample taken for sequencing was PBMCs or a T cell subset sorted from them (not recorded which). DNA of the CDR3: TGCAGTGCTAGATCTGGGGACAGAAGCACTGAAGCTTTCTTT. Its translation: CSARSGDRSTEAFF.